The T cell receptor (beta chain) under discussion was sequenced for a study of T cells in localized non-small cell lung cancer. The data were produced by immunoSEQ multiplex PCR, yet TCRdb's version contains in-frame clones alone and is incomplete. The table includes some 25,000 clones, roughly nine tenths detected once. As for this clone: The target antigen is unknown.

General observations from the study: A single tumor region was sequenced, leaving heterogeneity possible.

The sequencing used peripheral blood, collected before any cancer treatment. The receptor was derived from a man aged 35 to 69 with stage III squamous cell lung carcinoma.

The CDR3 bases are TGTGCCAGCAGCCCTGGACAGGGCCCAGATACGCAGTATTTT. Translated, it gives CASSPGQGPDTQYF. The genes are TRBV28 and TRBJ2-3; 8 bases are shared with TRBD1. From germline, CDR1 is MDHEN and CDR2 SYDVKM. The CDR3 is 14 amino acids. The V and J ends lost 6 bases and 4 bases, in that order; junction bases with no gene match: 6.